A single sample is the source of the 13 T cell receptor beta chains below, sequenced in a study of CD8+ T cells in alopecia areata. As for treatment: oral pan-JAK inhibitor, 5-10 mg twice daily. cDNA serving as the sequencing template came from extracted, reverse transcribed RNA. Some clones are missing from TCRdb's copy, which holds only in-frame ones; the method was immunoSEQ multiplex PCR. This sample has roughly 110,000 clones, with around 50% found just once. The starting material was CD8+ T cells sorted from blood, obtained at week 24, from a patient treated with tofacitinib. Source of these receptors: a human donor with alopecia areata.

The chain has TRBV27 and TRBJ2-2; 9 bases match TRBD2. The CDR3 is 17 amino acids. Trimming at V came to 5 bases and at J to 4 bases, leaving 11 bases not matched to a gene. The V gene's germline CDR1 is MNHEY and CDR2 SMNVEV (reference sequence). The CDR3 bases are TGTGCCAGCAGTCCCTCTTGGACTAGCGTATTCACCGGGGAGCTGTTTTTT. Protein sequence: CASSPSWTSVFTGELFF.

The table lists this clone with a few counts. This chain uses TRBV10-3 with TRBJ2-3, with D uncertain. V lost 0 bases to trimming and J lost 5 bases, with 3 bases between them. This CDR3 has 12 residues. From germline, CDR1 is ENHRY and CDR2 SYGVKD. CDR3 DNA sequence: TGTGCCATCAGTGAGTCCGGAGATACGCAGTATTTT. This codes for CAISESGDTQYF.

CDR3 DNA sequence: TGTGCCTGGAGTCTGGGGAGCCTAGCAGCTGAAGCTTTCTTT. It codes for CAWSLGSLAAEAFF. The chain recombines TRBV30 with TRBJ1-1; no clear D. This CDR3 is 14 amino acids long. CDR1 is GTSNPN, CDR2 SVGIG, per germline (reference sequence). With 2 bases removed from V and 6 bases from J, the gap between germline ends came to 16 bases.

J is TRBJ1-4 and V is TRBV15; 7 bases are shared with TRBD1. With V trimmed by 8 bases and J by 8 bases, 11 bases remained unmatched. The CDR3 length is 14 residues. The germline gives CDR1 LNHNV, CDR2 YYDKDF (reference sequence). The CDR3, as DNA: TGTGCCACCGCGAGACAGGGATCGGGGGAAAAACTGTTTTTT. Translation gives CATARQGSGEKLFF.

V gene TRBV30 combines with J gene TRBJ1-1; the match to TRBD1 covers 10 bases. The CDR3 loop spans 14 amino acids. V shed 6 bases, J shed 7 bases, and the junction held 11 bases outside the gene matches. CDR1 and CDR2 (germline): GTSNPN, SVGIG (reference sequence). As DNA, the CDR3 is TGTGCCTGCCCCCACGAGGGACAGGGGTATGAAGCTTTCTTT. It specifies CACPHEGQGYEAFF. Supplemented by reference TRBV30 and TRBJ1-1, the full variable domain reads SQTIHQWPATLVQPVGSPLSLECTVEGTSNPNLYWYRQAAGRGLQLLFYSVGIGQISSEVPQNLSASRPQDRQFILSSKKLLLSDSGFYLCACPHEGQGYEAFFGQGTRLTVV.

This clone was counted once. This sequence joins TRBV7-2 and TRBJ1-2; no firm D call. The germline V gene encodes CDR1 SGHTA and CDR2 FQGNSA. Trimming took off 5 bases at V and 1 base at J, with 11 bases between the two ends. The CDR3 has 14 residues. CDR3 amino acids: CASSATDYNYGYTF. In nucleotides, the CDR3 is TGTGCCAGCAGCGCAACAGACTATAACTATGGCTACACCTTC.

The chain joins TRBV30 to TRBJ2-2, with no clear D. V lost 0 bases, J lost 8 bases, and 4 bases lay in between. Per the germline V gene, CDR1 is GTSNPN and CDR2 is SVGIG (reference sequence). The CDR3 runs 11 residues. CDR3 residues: CAWSVWGELFF. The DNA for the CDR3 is TGTGCCTGGAGTGTTTGGGGGGAGCTGTTTTTT.

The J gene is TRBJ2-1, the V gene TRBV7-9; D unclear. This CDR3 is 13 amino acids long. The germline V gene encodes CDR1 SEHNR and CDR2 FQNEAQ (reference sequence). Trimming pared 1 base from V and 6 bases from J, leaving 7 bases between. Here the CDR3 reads CASSLVGFNEQFF. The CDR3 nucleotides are TGTGCCAGCAGCTTAGTTGGGTTCAATGAGCAGTTCTTC.

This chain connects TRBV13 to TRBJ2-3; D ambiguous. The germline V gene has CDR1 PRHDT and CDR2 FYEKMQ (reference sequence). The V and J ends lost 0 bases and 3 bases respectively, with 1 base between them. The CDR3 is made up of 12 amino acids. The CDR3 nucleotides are TGTGCCAGCAGCTTAGGAACAGATACGCAGTATTTT. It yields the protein CASSLGTDTQYF.

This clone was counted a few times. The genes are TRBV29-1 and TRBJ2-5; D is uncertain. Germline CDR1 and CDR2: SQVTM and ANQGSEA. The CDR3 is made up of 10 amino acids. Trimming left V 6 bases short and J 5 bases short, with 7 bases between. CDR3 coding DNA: TGCAGCGTGATAAAGGAGACCCAGTACTTC. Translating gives CSVIKETQYF.

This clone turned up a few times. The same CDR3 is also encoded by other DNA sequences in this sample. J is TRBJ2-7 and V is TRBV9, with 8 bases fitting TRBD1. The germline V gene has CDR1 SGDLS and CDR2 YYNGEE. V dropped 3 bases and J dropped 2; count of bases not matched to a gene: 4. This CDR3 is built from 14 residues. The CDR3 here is CASSAGTGTYEQYF. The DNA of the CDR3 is TGTGCCAGCAGCGCCGGGACAGGAACCTACGAGCAGTACTTC.

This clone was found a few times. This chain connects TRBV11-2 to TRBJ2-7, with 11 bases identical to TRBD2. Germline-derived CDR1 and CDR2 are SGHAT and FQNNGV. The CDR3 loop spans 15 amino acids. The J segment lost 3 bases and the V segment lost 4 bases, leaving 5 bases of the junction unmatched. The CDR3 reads CASSSLGTSGYEQYF. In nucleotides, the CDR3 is TGTGCCAGCAGCTCCTTAGGGACTAGCGGCTACGAGCAGTACTTC.

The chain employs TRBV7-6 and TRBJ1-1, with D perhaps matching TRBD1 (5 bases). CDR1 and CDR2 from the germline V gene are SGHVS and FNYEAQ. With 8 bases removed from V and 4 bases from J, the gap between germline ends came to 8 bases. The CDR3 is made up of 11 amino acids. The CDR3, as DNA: TGTGCCAGCGGCCAGGGCACTGAAGCTTTCTTT. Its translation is CASGQGTEAFF.